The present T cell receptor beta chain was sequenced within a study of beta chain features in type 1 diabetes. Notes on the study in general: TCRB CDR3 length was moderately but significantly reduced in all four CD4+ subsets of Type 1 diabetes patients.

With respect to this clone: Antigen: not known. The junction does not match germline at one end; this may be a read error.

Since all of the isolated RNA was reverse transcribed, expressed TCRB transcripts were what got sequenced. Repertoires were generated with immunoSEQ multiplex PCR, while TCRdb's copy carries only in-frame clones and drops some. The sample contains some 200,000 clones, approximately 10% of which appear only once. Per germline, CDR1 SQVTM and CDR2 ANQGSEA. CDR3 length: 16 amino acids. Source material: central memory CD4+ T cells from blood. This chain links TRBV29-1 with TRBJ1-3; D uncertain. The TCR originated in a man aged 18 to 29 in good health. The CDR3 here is CRVEGGRDTLGNTIYF. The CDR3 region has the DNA TGCAGAGTTGAAGGTGGGAGAGATACATTGGGAAACACCATATATTTT.